This T cell receptor beta chain is from a study of shared clonotypes between healthy human individuals. Turning to the study itself: The cohort had two women and a few men, ages 18 to 49. Whole-study results and caveats: Clonotype sharing across donors was expected to vary with sequencing depth.

For this clone: Its target is unknown.

The assay was carried out at the deep level. Unsorted PBMC DNA was sequenced on ten immunoSEQ deep assay plates. This table comes from immunoSEQ multiplex PCR, and its TCRdb copy is limited to in-frame clones, with some not included. Of 450,000 or so clones in the sample, approximately 80% were seen once. The V gene's germline CDR1 is GTSNPN and CDR2 SVGIG (reference sequence). The CDR3 consists of 16 residues. The junction had 10 bases not matched to a gene; V was cut back by 2 bases and J by 4 bases. The sample taken for sequencing was PBMCs. The chain combines TRBV30 with TRBJ2-3; 9 nucleotides match TRBD1. The receptor was isolated from a woman between 40 and 50 years old in good health. Some clones in this sample may be carry-over from other donors' samples. For the CDR3, the DNA is TGTGCCTGGAGTCCATCGGACAGGGGACGGGCAGATACGCAGTATTTT. Protein product: CAWSPSDRGRADTQYF.